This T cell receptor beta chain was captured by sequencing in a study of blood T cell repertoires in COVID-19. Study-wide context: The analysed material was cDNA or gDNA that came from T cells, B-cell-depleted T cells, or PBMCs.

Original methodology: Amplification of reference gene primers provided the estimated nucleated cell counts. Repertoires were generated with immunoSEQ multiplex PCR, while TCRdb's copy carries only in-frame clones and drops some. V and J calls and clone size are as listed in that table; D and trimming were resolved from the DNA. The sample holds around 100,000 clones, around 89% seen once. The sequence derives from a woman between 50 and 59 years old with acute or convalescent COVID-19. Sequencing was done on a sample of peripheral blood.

In DNA form, the CDR3 reads TGTGCCAGCAGCGGGTTAGGAGAGGGGACTAGCGGGACGAGCTCCTACAATGAGCAGTTCTTC. Translation: CASSGLGEGTSGTSSYNEQFF. This sequence joins TRBV9 and TRBJ2-1; 13 bases fit TRBD2. Losses at the gene ends were 3 bases for V and 0 bases for J; bases not matched to a gene: 15. This CDR3 spans 21 amino acids. Germline V gene lookup returns CDR1 SGDLS and CDR2 YYNGEE.